Listed below are T cell receptor beta chains from one sample, sequenced in a study of CD8+CD57+ T cells in acquired aplastic anemia. Each CDR3 protein gets one entry after TCRdb re-called the reads with MiXCR. The sample includes hundreds of thousands of distinct CDR3 sequences, 65% to 90% seen only once; the top ten take roughly two fifths. Sequenced input: sorted CD4+, CD8+, or CD8+CD57+ T cells (not recorded which) from PBMCs. Source of these receptors: a human donor with aplastic anemia. CDR3s include the opening cysteine and the closing phenylalanine or tryptophan. D genes are given only for firm matches. A row's size may be missing; if present it is once, few, many or a size class.

j_gene: TRBJ2-1; d_gene: TRBD2; v_gene: TRBV24-1; abundance: .; CDR3nt: TGTGCCACCGGGACTAGCGGGCGAACGTACGAGCAGTTCTTC; CDR3aa: CATGTSGRTYEQFF
j_gene: TRBJ2-6; d_gene: TRBD2; v_gene: TRBV7-6; abundance: .; CDR3nt: TGTGCCAGCAGCCTAGCGGGGGGCCCCGCTACGGCCAACGTCCTGACTTTC; CDR3aa: CASSLAGGPATANVLTF
j_gene: TRBJ2-7; d_gene: .; v_gene: TRBV6-1; abundance: .; CDR3nt: TGTGCCAGCAGTGAGCCCAGGGGGGTTCGGAACGAGCAGTACTTC; CDR3aa: CASSEPRGVRNEQYF
j_gene: TRBJ1-6; d_gene: TRBD1; v_gene: TRBV7-6; abundance: .; CDR3nt: TGTGCCAGAAGTTCAGACAGGGGGAATTCACACTTCCAGTTT; CDR3aa: CARSSDRGNSHFQF
j_gene: TRBJ2-7; d_gene: .; v_gene: TRBV2; abundance: .; CDR3nt: TGTGCCACCAGCGACCGGGGCCCAGCCACGCAGCAGTACTTC; CDR3aa: CATSDRGPATQQYF
j_gene: TRBJ2-3; d_gene: .; v_gene: TRBV24-1; abundance: .; CDR3nt: TGTGCCACCATAGAGGGAACAGATACGCAGTATTTT; CDR3aa: CATIEGTDTQYF
j_gene: TRBJ2-1; d_gene: .; v_gene: TRBV2; abundance: .; CDR3nt: TGTGCCAGTCGAAGTCTTACCTCGAACAATGAGCAGTTCTTC; CDR3aa: CASRSLTSNNEQFF
j_gene: TRBJ2-1; d_gene: TRBD1; v_gene: TRBV9; abundance: .; CDR3nt: TGTGCCAGCAGCGCCCGGGACAGGGGACGGGACGGGGACAATGAGCAGTTCTTC; CDR3aa: CASSARDRGRDGDNEQFF
j_gene: TRBJ2-1; d_gene: .; v_gene: TRBV9; abundance: .; CDR3nt: TGTGCCAGCAGCGAAGGGGGACTGAGCACACATACCTTC; CDR3aa: CASSEGGLSTHTF
j_gene: TRBJ2-3; d_gene: .; v_gene: TRBV12-5; abundance: many; CDR3nt: TGTGCCAGCGGCTTCGGGGGCACAGATACGCAGTATTTT; CDR3aa: CASGFGGTDTQYF
j_gene: TRBJ2-3; d_gene: .; v_gene: TRBV15; abundance: many; CDR3nt: TGTGCCACCAGCAGAGACCCAGGTAGTGGGAAGACAGATACGCAGTATTTT; CDR3aa: CATSRDPGSGKTDTQYF
j_gene: TRBJ2-1; d_gene: .; v_gene: TRBV7-9; abundance: .; CDR3nt: TGTGCCAGCAGCTTTCTTCAACCGACCGGGGAGCTGTTTCAGTTCTTC; CDR3aa: CASSFLQPTGELFQFF
j_gene: TRBJ2-5; d_gene: .; v_gene: TRBV15; abundance: few; CDR3nt: TGTGCCACCAGCAGAGATCGACGTGAGACCCAGTACTTC; CDR3aa: CATSRDRRETQYF
j_gene: TRBJ2-5; d_gene: .; v_gene: TRBV10-3; abundance: few; CDR3nt: TGTGCCATCAGTGATGCGGCGAGGGCCCGAGAGACCCAGTACTTC; CDR3aa: CAISDAARARETQYF
j_gene: TRBJ2-3; d_gene: .; v_gene: TRBV7-4; abundance: .; CDR3nt: TGTGCCAGCAGCCCCGGTAAGGGCGGTGAGGCGATGGCTTTT; CDR3aa: CASSPGKGGEAMAF
j_gene: TRBJ2-3; d_gene: .; v_gene: TRBV14; abundance: .; CDR3nt: TGTGCCAGCAGCCTACGGCCGGGGTCGGCGACCCAGTATTTT; CDR3aa: CASSLRPGSATQYF
j_gene: TRBJ1-1; d_gene: .; v_gene: TRBV2; abundance: .; CDR3nt: TGTGCCAGCAGCTTCTTCAGTAACACTAAACCTTATTTT; CDR3aa: CASSFFSNTKPYF
j_gene: TRBJ1-1; d_gene: .; v_gene: TRBV11-3; abundance: .; CDR3nt: TGTGCCAGCAGCGGGGATCACACACAGGGAGGAAACACTGAAGCTTTCTTT; CDR3aa: CASSGDHTQGGNTEAFF